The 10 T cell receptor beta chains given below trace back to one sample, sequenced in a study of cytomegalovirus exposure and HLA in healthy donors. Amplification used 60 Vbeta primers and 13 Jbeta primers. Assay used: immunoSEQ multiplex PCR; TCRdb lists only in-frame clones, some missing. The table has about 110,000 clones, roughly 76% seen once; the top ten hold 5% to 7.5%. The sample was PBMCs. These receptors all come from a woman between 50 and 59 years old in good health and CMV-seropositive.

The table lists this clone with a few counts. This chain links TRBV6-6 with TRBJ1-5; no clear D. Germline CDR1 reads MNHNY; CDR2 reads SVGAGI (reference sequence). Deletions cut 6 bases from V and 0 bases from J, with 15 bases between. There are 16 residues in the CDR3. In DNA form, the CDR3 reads TGTGCCAGCAGGATGGGTTCCCGACATAGCAATCAGCCCCAGCATTTT. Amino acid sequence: CASRMGSRHSNQPQHF.

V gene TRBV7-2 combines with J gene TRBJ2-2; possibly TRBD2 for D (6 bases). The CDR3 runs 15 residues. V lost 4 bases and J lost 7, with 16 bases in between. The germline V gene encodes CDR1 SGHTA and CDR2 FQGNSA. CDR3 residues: CASSSQGGAHGELFF. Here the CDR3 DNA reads TGTGCCAGCAGCTCTCAAGGCGGGGCCCACGGGGAGCTGTTTTTT.

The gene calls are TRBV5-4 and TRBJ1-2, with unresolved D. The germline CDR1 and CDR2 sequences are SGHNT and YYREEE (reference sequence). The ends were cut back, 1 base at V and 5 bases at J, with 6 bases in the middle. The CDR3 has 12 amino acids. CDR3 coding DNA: TGTGCCAGCAGCTTGCAGGAATATGGCTACACCTTC. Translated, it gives CASSLQEYGYTF. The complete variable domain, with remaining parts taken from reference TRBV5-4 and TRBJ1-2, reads ETGVTQSPTHLIKTRGQQVTLRCSSQSGHNTVSWYQQALGQGPQFIFQYYREEENGRGNFPPRFSGLQFPNYSSELNVNALELDDSALYLCASSLQEYGYTFGSGTRLTVV.

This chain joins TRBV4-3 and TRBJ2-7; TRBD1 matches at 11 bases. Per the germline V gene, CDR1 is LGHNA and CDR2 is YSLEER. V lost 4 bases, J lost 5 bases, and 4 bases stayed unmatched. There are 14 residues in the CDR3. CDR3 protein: CASSRDRGNDEQYF. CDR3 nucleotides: TGCGCCAGCAGCCGGGACAGGGGGAACGACGAGCAGTACTTC.

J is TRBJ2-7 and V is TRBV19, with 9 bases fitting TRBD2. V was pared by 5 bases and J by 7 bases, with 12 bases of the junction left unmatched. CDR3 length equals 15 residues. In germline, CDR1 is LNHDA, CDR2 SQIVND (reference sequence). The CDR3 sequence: CASSLSSGDPLEQYF. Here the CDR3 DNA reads TGTGCCAGTAGTTTATCTAGCGGGGACCCCCTGGAGCAGTACTTC.

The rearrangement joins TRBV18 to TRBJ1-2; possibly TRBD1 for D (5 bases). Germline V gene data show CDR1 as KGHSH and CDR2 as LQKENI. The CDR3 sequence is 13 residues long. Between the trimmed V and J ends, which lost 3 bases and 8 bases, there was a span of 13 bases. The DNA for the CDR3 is TGTGCCAGCTCACCGGCAGGGAGGAGCGGCTACACCTTC. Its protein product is CASSPAGRSGYTF.

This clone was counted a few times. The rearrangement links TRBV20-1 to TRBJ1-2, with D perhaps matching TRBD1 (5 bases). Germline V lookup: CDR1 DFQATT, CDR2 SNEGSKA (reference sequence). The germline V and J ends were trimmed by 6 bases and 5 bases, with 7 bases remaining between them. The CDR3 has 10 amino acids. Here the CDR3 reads CSAGLYGYTF. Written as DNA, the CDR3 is TGCAGTGCGGGGCTTTATGGCTACACCTTC.

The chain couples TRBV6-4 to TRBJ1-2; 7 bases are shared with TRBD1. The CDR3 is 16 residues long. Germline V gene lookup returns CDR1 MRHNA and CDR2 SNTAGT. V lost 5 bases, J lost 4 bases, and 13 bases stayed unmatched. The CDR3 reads CASSPSQGHPSYGYTF. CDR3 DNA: TGTGCCAGCAGTCCGTCACAGGGGCATCCATCCTATGGCTACACCTTC.

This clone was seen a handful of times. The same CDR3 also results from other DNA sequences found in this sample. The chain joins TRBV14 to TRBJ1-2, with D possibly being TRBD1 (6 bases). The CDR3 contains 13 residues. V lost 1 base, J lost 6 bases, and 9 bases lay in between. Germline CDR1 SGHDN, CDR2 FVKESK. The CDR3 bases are TGTGCCAGCAGCCAAGCAGGGGTCCATGGCTACACCTTC. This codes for CASSQAGVHGYTF.

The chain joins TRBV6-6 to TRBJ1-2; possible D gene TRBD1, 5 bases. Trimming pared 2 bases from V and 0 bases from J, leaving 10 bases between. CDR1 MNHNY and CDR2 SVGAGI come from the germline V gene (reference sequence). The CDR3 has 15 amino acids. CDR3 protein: CASSYDRDTNYGYTF. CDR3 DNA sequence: TGTGCCAGCAGTTACGACAGAGATACTAACTATGGCTACACCTTC.